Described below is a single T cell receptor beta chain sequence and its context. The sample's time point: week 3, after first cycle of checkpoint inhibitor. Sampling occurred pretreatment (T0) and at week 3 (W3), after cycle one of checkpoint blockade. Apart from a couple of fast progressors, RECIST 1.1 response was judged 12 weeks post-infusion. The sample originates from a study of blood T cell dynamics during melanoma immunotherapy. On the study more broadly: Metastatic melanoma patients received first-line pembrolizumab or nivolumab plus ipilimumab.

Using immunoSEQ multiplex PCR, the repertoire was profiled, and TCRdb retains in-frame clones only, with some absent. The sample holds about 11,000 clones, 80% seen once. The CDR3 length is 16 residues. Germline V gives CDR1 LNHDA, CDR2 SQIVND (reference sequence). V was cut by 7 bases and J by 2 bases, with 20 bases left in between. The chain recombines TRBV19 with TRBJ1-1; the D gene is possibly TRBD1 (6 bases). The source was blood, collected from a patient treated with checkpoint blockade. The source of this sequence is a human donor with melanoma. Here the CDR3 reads CASNPLPGAGNTEAFF. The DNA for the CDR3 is TGTGCCAGTAACCCCCTCCCGGGGGCGGGTAACACTGAAGCTTTCTTT.